The 14 T cell receptor beta chains presented below share a single source sample, sequenced in a study of early stage breast cancer tumors (dated by TCRdb to about 2017). Library prep was done by the immunoSEQ multiplex PCR assay. Imported from immuneACCESS, the table was reduced by TCRdb to in-frame sequences with V and J called. These copies leave out some clones; in studies compared against another copy, an unresolved V gene accounts for under half, and the cause of the remainder is not known. This sample has roughly 19,000 clones in its table, and about 70% of those were observed once. Around 30% of the sample is in the top ten clones. Sequences were obtained from blood. The receptors stem from a person aged 55 to 75 with breast cancer.

This CDR3 reads CASSPQGGTGELFF. Here the CDR3 DNA reads TGTGCCAGCAGCCCCCAAGGTGGAACCGGGGAGCTGTTTTTT. V is TRBV14 and J is TRBJ2-2; D is ambiguous. V was pared by 4 bases and J by 5 bases, with 11 bases between. The CDR3 extends over 14 amino acids. Per the germline V gene, CDR1 is SGHDN and CDR2 is FVKESK.

This rearrangement joins TRBV5-1 to TRBJ2-6, with D uncertain. Germline V gene data show CDR1 as SGHRS and CDR2 as YFSETQ. The CDR3 extends over 17 amino acids. V was shortened by 0 bases and J by 0 bases, with 10 bases between the two germline ends. CDR3 bases: TGCGCCAGCAGCTTGGCCACGTTGGGCTCTGGGGCCAACGTCCTGACTTTC. This translates into CASSLATLGSGANVLTF.

V gene TRBV19 combines with J gene TRBJ1-1; TRBD1 is a possible D gene (6 bases). V was clipped by 9 bases and J by 1 base, with 12 bases between them. The CDR3 runs to 13 residues. Germline CDR1 and CDR2: LNHDA and SQIVND (reference sequence). The CDR3 sequence is CASAPTGNTEAFF. The CDR3 DNA reads TGTGCCAGCGCCCCGACAGGGAACACTGAAGCTTTCTTT.

In its sample, this clone was seen once. The chain employs TRBV29-1 and TRBJ2-6; D perhaps matches TRBD1 (6 bases). Germline V gene sequence: CDR1 SQVTM, CDR2 ANQGSEA. This CDR3 is built from 15 residues. V was clipped by 3 bases and J by 1 base, with 10 bases between them. The CDR3 spells CSVETGESGANVLTF. In DNA form, the CDR3 reads TGCAGCGTTGAGACAGGAGAATCTGGGGCCAACGTCCTGACTTTC.

The rearrangement uses TRBV19 and TRBJ1-2; 8 nucleotides align to TRBD1. The germline V gene encodes CDR1 LNHDA and CDR2 SQIVND (reference sequence). The CDR3 is 14 residues long. V lost 5 bases to trimming and J lost 4 bases; unmatched junction nucleotides: 6. CDR3 in amino acids: CASSADRGRYGYTF. The CDR3 DNA follows: TGTGCCAGTAGTGCAGACAGGGGCCGCTATGGCTACACCTTC. Together with reference TRBV19 and TRBJ1-2, the CDR3 gives the full variable domain: DGGITQSPKYLFRKEGQNVTLSCEQNLNHDAMYWYRQDPGQGLRLIYYSQIVNDFQKGDIAEGYSVSREKKESFPLTVTSAQKNPTAFYLCASSADRGRYGYTFGSGTRLTVV.

The chain joins TRBV5-1 to TRBJ1-1; the match to TRBD1 covers 10 bases. The CDR3 is 15 residues long. The germline V gene has CDR1 SGHRS and CDR2 YFSETQ. The V gene end was trimmed by 6 bases and the J gene end by 6 bases; junction bases not matched to a gene: 11. The CDR3 protein is CASTDRDRGPSEAFF. The CDR3 nucleotides read TGCGCCAGCACGGACCGGGACAGGGGACCCTCTGAAGCTTTCTTT.

The chain employs TRBV5-1 and TRBJ2-1; D gene ambiguous. V lost 1 base, J lost 7 bases, and 6 bases lay in between. Germline V gene lookup returns CDR1 SGHRS and CDR2 YFSETQ. This CDR3 has 12 residues. The CDR3 region has the DNA TGCGCCAGCAGCTTGTCTAGGAATGAGCAGTTCTTC. Translating it yields CASSLSRNEQFF.

The chain uses TRBV5-5 and TRBJ1-1, with TRBD1 matching 7 bases. The germline gives CDR1 SGHKS, CDR2 YYEKEE (reference sequence). The CDR3 is 14 amino acids. V lost 4 bases, J lost 2 bases, and 5 bases stayed unmatched. CDR3 protein: CASSAGGLNTEAFF. The CDR3 DNA reads as TGTGCCAGCAGCGCAGGGGGACTTAACACTGAAGCTTTCTTT.

This chain uses TRBV6-5 with TRBJ1-1, with D possibly being TRBD1 (5 bases). Germline-derived CDR1 and CDR2 are MNHEY and SVGAGI. This CDR3 spans 15 amino acids. V gave up 7 bases and J gave up 0 bases, with 15 bases separating them. The CDR3 sequence is CASTPPGQLNTEAFF. Written as DNA, the CDR3 is TGTGCCAGCACCCCCCCAGGGCAACTGAACACTGAAGCTTTCTTT.

CDR3 residues: CASSSRGQGLDQPQHF. The CDR3 bases are TGTGCCAGCAGCTCAAGGGGACAGGGGCTGGATCAGCCCCAGCATTTT. The chain links TRBV7-8 to TRBJ1-5; 10 nucleotides align to TRBD1. J was trimmed by 5 bases and V by 4 bases; bases with no gene match: 8. CDR3 length: 16 residues. CDR1 and CDR2 from the germline V gene are SGHVS and FQNEAQ.

This chain connects TRBV11-2 to TRBJ2-2; 8 positions agree with TRBD2. J was trimmed by 7 bases and V by 4 bases; bases with no gene match: 11. The CDR3 runs to 16 residues. Germline V gene lookup returns CDR1 SGHAT and CDR2 FQNNGV. CDR3 amino acids: CASSSASGSVVGELFF. The CDR3 DNA reads TGTGCCAGCAGCTCGGCCAGCGGGAGTGTCGTCGGGGAGCTGTTTTTT.

The chain has TRBV21-1 and TRBJ1-5. TRBV21-1 is given as a pseudogene. This CDR3 has 15 residues. CDR3 in amino acids: CASSIRTGVNQPQHF. The CDR3 DNA sequence: TGTGCCAGCAGCATACGTACCGGGGTCAATCAGCCCCAGCATTTT.

This chain connects TRBV6-1 to TRBJ1-6; no reliable D call. V lost 6 bases and J lost 7, with 13 bases in between. In germline, CDR1 is MNHNS, CDR2 SASEGT. CDR3 size: 14 residues. Here the CDR3 DNA reads TGTGCCAGCAGAAGGGAAGTGGGCAATTCACCCCTCCACTTT. Translated, it gives CASRREVGNSPLHF.

The chain couples TRBV5-1 to TRBJ2-2, with D tentatively TRBD2 (6 bases). The CDR3 has 15 residues. Trimming removed 0 bases from V and 2 bases from J, with 8 bases in between. Germline V CDR1 and CDR2: SGHRS, YFSETQ. CDR3 nucleotide sequence: TGCGCCAGCAGCTTGGGACTAGACAACACCGGGGAGCTGTTTTTT. Its protein product is CASSLGLDNTGELFF.